These 27 T cell receptor beta chains were all obtained from the same sample, sequenced in a study of sequential checkpoint blockade in melanoma. Produced via immunoSEQ multiplex PCR; TCRdb's table is partial and in-frame only. The sample yields some 1,300 clones, about 65% seen once. Treatment: randomized to nivolumab then ipilimumab (arm A) or the reverse (arm B). This sample comprised CD8+ T cells sorted from blood (inferred from file names), obtained from a patient given nivolumab and ipilimumab in sequence. The receptors originated from a human donor with melanoma.

The CDR3 spells CASSYGQGTPMYEQYF. For the CDR3, the DNA is TGTGCCAGCAGCTACGGACAGGGGACCCCTATGTACGAGCAGTACTTC. J is TRBJ2-7 and V is TRBV11-2; TRBD1 matches at 9 bases. J gave up 4 bases and V 4 bases, and 11 bases lay outside the gene matches. The CDR3 loop spans 16 amino acids. Germline-derived CDR1 and CDR2 are SGHAT and FQNNGV.

The rearrangement joins TRBV19 to TRBJ1-4; 9 bases line up with TRBD1. This CDR3 is 15 amino acids long. The V and J ends lost 4 bases and 12 bases, in that order; junction bases with no gene match: 12. Germline V gives CDR1 LNHDA, CDR2 SQIVND (reference sequence). The CDR3 DNA reads as TGTGCCAGTAGTAGCACAGGGGGCCTGAATGCAGAACTGTTTTTT. Protein sequence: CASSSTGGLNAELFF.

The rearrangement uses TRBV7-9 and TRBJ2-7, with 12 nucleotides matching TRBD2. Germline CDR1 is SEHNR and CDR2 is FQNEAQ (reference sequence). The CDR3 covers 16 residues. The trim removed 5 bases at V and 6 bases at J, leaving 11 bases unmatched. CDR3 bases: TGTGCCAGCAGCCCTGGCCTAGCGGGAGGGAGGACCGAGCAGTACTTC. As protein: CASSPGLAGGRTEQYF.

In this sample, this clone is large. This sequence joins TRBV4-3 and TRBJ1-2, with D possibly matching TRBD1 (6 bases). CDR1 is LGHNA, CDR2 YSLEER, per germline. The CDR3 consists of 16 residues. V was shortened by 1 base and J by 1 base, with 13 bases between the two germline ends. The CDR3 DNA is TGCGCCAGCAGCCAAGTTTTGGACAGCTATAACTATGGCTACACCTTC. This encodes CASSQVLDSYNYGYTF.

V usage is TRBV7-2 and J usage is TRBJ2-7; 10 nucleotides agree with TRBD2. The CDR3 is 17 residues long. Germline CDR1 SGHTA, CDR2 FQGNSA. J lost 0 bases, V lost 1 base, and 6 bases had no gene match. CDR3 protein: CASSLELAGPSSYEQYF. In DNA form, the CDR3 reads TGTGCCAGCAGCTTAGAACTAGCGGGACCTAGCTCCTACGAGCAGTACTTC. Looking up the rest from reference TRBV7-2 and TRBJ2-7 gives the full variable domain: GAGVSQSPSNKVTEKGKDVELRCDPISGHTALYWYRQSLGQGLEFLIYFQGNSAPDKSGLPSDRFSAERTGGSVSTLTIQRTQQEDSAVYLCASSLELAGPSSYEQYFGPGTRLTVT.

J is TRBJ2-7 and V is TRBV7-8; D may be TRBD2 (6 bases). Looked up from germline, CDR1 is SGHVS and CDR2 is FQNEAQ. This CDR3 is 14 amino acids long. V gave up 0 bases and J gave up 3 bases, with 9 bases separating them. The CDR3 DNA reads TGTGCCAGCAGCTTAGCGGGGAGGAGCTACGAGCAGTACTTC. Translation gives CASSLAGRSYEQYF. Variable domain in full (rest from reference TRBV7-8 and TRBJ2-7): GAGVSQSPRYKVAKRGQDVALRCDPISGHVSLFWYQQALGQGPEFLTYFQNEAQLDKSGLPSDRFFAERPEGSVSTLKIQRTQQEDSAVYLCASSLAGRSYEQYFGPGTRLTVT.

The chain is built from TRBV28 and TRBJ1-2; no definite D call. Germline CDR1 MDHEN, CDR2 SYDVKM. The length of the CDR3 is 16 residues. With 3 bases removed from V and 4 bases from J, the gap between germline ends came to 18 bases. CDR3 bases: TGTGCCAGCAGTTTTGATACGGTAGAAAGTCGCTATGGCTACACCTTC. This translates into CASSFDTVESRYGYTF.

The genes are TRBV5-5 and TRBJ1-5, with 9 bases that match TRBD1. This CDR3 is 14 amino acids long. After removal of 3 bases from V and 4 bases from J, the junction contained 2 bases not matched to a gene. CDR1 and CDR2 (germline): SGHKS, YYEKEE (reference sequence). This CDR3 reads CASSSTGGNQPQHF. The CDR3 nucleotides are TGTGCCAGCAGCTCGACAGGGGGTAATCAGCCCCAGCATTTT. Variable domain in full (rest from reference TRBV5-5 and TRBJ1-5): DAGVTQSPTHLIKTRGQQVTLRCSPISGHKSVSWYQQVLGQGPQFIFQYYEKEERGRGNFPDRFSARQFPNYSSELNVNALLLGDSALYLCASSSTGGNQPQHFGDGTRLSIL.

This clone was picked up a small number of times. The CDR3 DNA is TGTGCCAGCACTCGCTGGGGGGGAGAATCCACTGAAGCTTTCTTT. This codes for CASTRWGGESTEAFF. The V gene is TRBV2, the J gene TRBJ1-1; a possible D gene is TRBD1 (5 bases). The V end lost 7 bases, the J end lost 4 bases, and 19 bases lay between the germline ends. Germline V gives CDR1 SNHLY, CDR2 FYNNEI. The CDR3 is made up of 15 amino acids.

V usage is TRBV27 and J usage is TRBJ2-7; 7 bases match TRBD2. The CDR3 extends over 15 amino acids. The V gene's germline CDR1 is MNHEY and CDR2 SMNVEV (reference sequence). The V and J ends lost 4 bases and 0 bases, in that order; junction bases with no gene match: 6. The CDR3 sequence is CASSSRAGVSYEQYF. The DNA for the CDR3 is TGTGCCAGCAGTTCACGCGCGGGAGTCTCCTACGAGCAGTACTTC.

The chain has TRBV5-4 and TRBJ1-1, with a possible D match to TRBD1 (5 bases). This CDR3 comprises 14 residues. From germline, CDR1 is SGHNT and CDR2 YYREEE (reference sequence). V gave up 1 base and J gave up 2 bases, with 9 bases separating them. CDR3 in amino acids: CASSLSQGNTEAFF. The CDR3 region has the DNA TGTGCCAGCAGCTTGAGTCAGGGCAACACTGAAGCTTTCTTT.

The chain joins TRBV10-3 to TRBJ1-1; TRBD1 is a possible D gene (5 bases). From germline, CDR1 is ENHRY and CDR2 SYGVKD. This CDR3 comprises 14 residues. With 4 bases removed from V and 1 base from J, the gap between germline ends came to 10 bases. The CDR3 DNA sequence: TGTGCCATCAGTGCGGACATTTCGAACACTGAAGCTTTCTTT. Amino acid sequence: CAISADISNTEAFF.

The CDR3 coding sequence is TGTGCCATCCGTGGGACAGCGAACACTGAAGCTTTCTTT. Translation gives CAIRGTANTEAFF. This chain joins TRBV28 and TRBJ1-1, with 7 nucleotides matching TRBD1. V lost 10 bases and J lost 1; bases outside the gene matches: 6. The CDR3 consists of 13 residues. Germline CDR1 reads MDHEN; CDR2 reads SYDVKM.

This clone appeared a few times. V and J are TRBV9 and TRBJ2-7; 8 bases are shared with TRBD2. Trimming cost V 3 bases and J 3 bases; bases outside gene matches: 8. Germline CDR1 and CDR2: SGDLS and YYNGEE. CDR3 length: 15 amino acids. CDR3 sequence reads: CASSASGSGNYEQYF. The DNA of the CDR3 is TGTGCCAGCAGCGCGAGTGGTAGCGGGAACTACGAGCAGTACTTC.

The rearrangement links TRBV6-5 to TRBJ2-2; no reliable D call. Germline V CDR1 and CDR2: MNHEY, SVGAGI. This CDR3 has 13 residues. Trimming stripped 0 bases from V and 4 bases from J, with 3 bases between. The CDR3 DNA follows: TGTGCCAGCAGTTACTCTATCACCGGGGAGCTGTTTTTT. This sequence encodes CASSYSITGELFF.

This clone was seen a single time. The chain links TRBV27 to TRBJ1-3; 8 bases agree with TRBD1. Unmatched junction bases numbered 4, after V lost 5 bases and J lost 4 bases. The CDR3 extends over 14 amino acids. Germline V gives CDR1 MNHEY, CDR2 SMNVEV (reference sequence). The CDR3 coding sequence is TGTGCCAGCAGTCACAGGGGGTTAGGAAACACCATATATTTT. It yields the protein CASSHRGLGNTIYF.

The chain employs TRBV5-1 and TRBJ2-5; 11 positions agree with TRBD1. The DNA end favors TRBJ2-7, so the J call may be wrong. CDR1 and CDR2 from the germline V gene are SGHRS and YFSETQ. This CDR3 contains 15 residues. CDR3 protein: CASSLSGTGGYEQYF. CDR3 nucleotide sequence: TGCGCCAGCAGCCTTTCCGGGACAGGGGGATACGAGCAGTACTTC.

The gene calls are TRBV7-2 and TRBJ2-3, with 9 bases matching TRBD2. Germline trimming cut 0 bases from V and 4 bases from J; bases unmatched to any gene: 5. The CDR3 spans 16 residues. Looked up from germline, CDR1 is SGHTA and CDR2 is FQGNSA. CDR3 residues: CASSLAGSGRPDTQYF. The DNA for the CDR3 is TGTGCCAGCAGCTTAGCTGGTAGCGGGAGACCAGATACGCAGTATTTT.

This clone came up once. The sample has other DNA sequences that encode this CDR3 too. The chain carries TRBV19 and TRBJ1-1; D is possibly TRBD1 (5 bases). CDR3 length: 10 residues. V was clipped by 5 bases and J by 14 bases, with 12 bases between them. Looked up from germline, CDR1 is LNHDA and CDR2 is SQIVND (reference sequence). The CDR3 DNA follows: TGTGCCAGTAGTCAGGGCGAGGCCTTCTTT. Its translation: CASSQGEAFF.

The V gene is TRBV30, the J gene TRBJ2-5; 12 positions agree with TRBD2. The J call may be wrong; the DNA end is better matched by TRBJ2-7. Germline CDR1 GTSNPN, CDR2 SVGIG (reference sequence). The CDR3 extends over 16 amino acids. The CDR3 bases are TGTGCCTGGAGTAAAAGACTAGCGGGAGTTTCCTACGAGCAGTACTTC. The encoded protein is CAWSKRLAGVSYEQYF.

This clone rates as large (0.1 to 1%). This chain connects TRBV5-1 to TRBJ2-5; 7 bases agree with TRBD1. V was pared by 4 bases and J by 1 base, with 10 bases of the junction left unmatched. The germline gives CDR1 SGHRS, CDR2 YFSETQ. The CDR3 contains 16 residues. The CDR3 is CASSPSSQGSQETQYF. CDR3 coding DNA: TGCGCCAGCAGCCCAAGTTCACAGGGGAGCCAAGAGACCCAGTACTTC.

This clone ranks as hyperexpanded (1% or more). The CDR3 here is CASSLGSSPKEQYF. As DNA, the CDR3 is TGTGCCAGCAGTTTGGGCTCTTCCCCTAAGGAGCAGTACTTC. V is TRBV27 and J is TRBJ2-7; no definite D call. In germline, CDR1 is MNHEY, CDR2 SMNVEV (reference sequence). The CDR3 contains 14 residues. Trimming took off 3 bases at V and 7 bases at J, with 16 bases between the two ends.

This rearrangement joins TRBV9 to TRBJ1-2; 8 nucleotides align to TRBD1. V dropped 3 bases and J dropped 7; count of bases not matched to a gene: 11. Germline V gene data show CDR1 as SGDLS and CDR2 as YYNGEE. The CDR3 has 15 residues. The CDR3 loop is CASSGRQGLFGGYTF. DNA of the CDR3: TGTGCCAGCAGCGGTAGACAGGGGTTATTCGGTGGCTACACCTTC.

V and J are TRBV19 and TRBJ1-5; 7 bases map to TRBD1. Germline CDR1 is LNHDA and CDR2 is SQIVND (reference sequence). The CDR3 length is 16 residues. After removal of 3 bases from V and 0 bases from J, the junction contained 5 bases not matched to a gene. The CDR3 sequence: CASSIFGTDSNQPQHF. DNA of the CDR3: TGTGCCAGTAGTATTTTCGGGACAGATAGCAATCAGCCCCAGCATTTT. Complete variable domain (other parts from reference TRBV19 and TRBJ1-5): DGGITQSPKYLFRKEGQNVTLSCEQNLNHDAMYWYRQDPGQGLRLIYYSQIVNDFQKGDIAEGYSVSREKKESFPLTVTSAQKNPTAFYLCASSIFGTDSNQPQHFGDGTRLSIL.

The chain employs TRBV7-8 and TRBJ1-2, with TRBD1 identical over 7 bases. From germline, CDR1 is SGHVS and CDR2 FQNEAQ. V shed 5 bases, J shed 8 bases, and the junction held 17 bases outside the gene matches. This CDR3 comprises 16 residues. The CDR3 DNA reads as TGTGCCAGCAGCCCGTTCTCAGGGGGAACCACCGGGGGCTACACCTTC. This translates into CASSPFSGGTTGGYTF.

CDR3 sequence reads: CASSFRANTGELFF. The CDR3 region has the DNA TGCGCCAGCAGCTTCCGGGCGAACACCGGGGAGCTGTTTTTT. This chain links TRBV5-1 with TRBJ2-2; unclear D gene. Between the trimmed V and J ends, which lost 2 bases and 0 bases, there was a span of 5 bases. CDR3 length: 14 amino acids. Germline values: CDR1 SGHRS, CDR2 YFSETQ.

The V gene is TRBV27, the J gene TRBJ2-7, with 14 bases matching TRBD2. J gave up 4 bases and V 7 bases, and 6 bases lay outside the gene matches. CDR1 MNHEY and CDR2 SMNVEV come from the germline V gene (reference sequence). This CDR3 is 15 amino acids long. CDR3 residues: CASTETSGRDYEQYF. The CDR3 nucleotides read TGTGCCAGCACCGAGACTAGCGGGAGGGATTACGAGCAGTACTTC.